This TCR beta chain was identified during a study of cytomegalovirus exposure and HLA in healthy donors. Study information: Among several hundred genotyped donors, about 85% fell in the Caucasian-associated ancestry cluster. Study-level points and caveats: The majority of TCR sequences were rare, yet some public TCRs appeared in many donors. In vitro confirmation showed three CMV-associated chains to be CMV antigen specific. A later analysis linked 15,000 to 20,000 TCR beta sequences to HLA alleles at 0.05 false discovery rate.

In regard to this clone: Antigen: not known. Other DNA variants within this sample encode the same CDR3.

Researchers ran the PCR with 60 Vbeta and 13 Jbeta primers. Profiling relied on immunoSEQ multiplex PCR, and the TCRdb table lists in-frame clones only, not all of them. The top ten clones hold more than 0.3% of a sample with around 260,000 clones, 80% of them seen once. This CDR3 comprises 14 residues. The V segment lost 6 bases and the J segment 3 bases; nucleotides outside the gene matches: 6. Germline CDR1 reads SQVTM; CDR2 reads ANQGSEA. The material sequenced was PBMCs. The V and J genes are TRBV29-1 and TRBJ2-3; 10 positions agree with TRBD2. The TCR sequence derives from a girl aged 2 to 9 in good health and CMV-seronegative. This chain's CDR3 is CSVSGLAATDTQYF. Written as DNA, the CDR3 is TGCAGCGTATCCGGACTAGCGGCTACAGATACGCAGTATTTT.